One T cell receptor beta chain is described in this entry. The entry originates in a study of blood T cell repertoires in COVID-19. Study as a whole: The cDNA or gDNA used as material had been derived from T cells, B-cell-depleted T cells, or PBMCs.

Only in-frame clones appear in the TCRdb table, and some are missing; sequencing was by immunoSEQ multiplex PCR. In the table there are 300,000 to 350,000 clones, about 93% of which are singletons. V was clipped by 6 bases and J by 1 base; unmatched bases: 5. This CDR3 is 15 amino acids long. CDR1 MNHNY and CDR2 SVGAGI come from the germline V gene (reference sequence). This clonotype was obtained from a woman in her 30s with COVID-19, enrolled during active disease. Source material: peripheral blood. The genes are TRBV6-6 and TRBJ1-5, with 8 bases matching TRBD1. The CDR3: CASRDRARSNQPQHF. In DNA form, the CDR3 reads TGTGCCAGCAGGGACAGGGCCCGAAGCAATCAGCCCCAGCATTTT.